A selection of T cell receptor beta chains follows, all from one sample in a study of T-cell memory formation after mild COVID-19. TCRdb re-analysed the 5' RACE reads in MiXCR, keeping a single row per CDR3 protein. Of about 270,000 distinct CDR3 sequences in the sample, under 20% were seen once. The sample consisted of PBMCs or a T cell subset sorted from them (not recorded which). These receptors were collected from a man between 18 and 35 years old who had mild COVID-19 (a few samples of this study predate the infection). Cell type and time point are not known. The CDR3 runs from the conserved cysteine through the conserved F or W. The D gene is left open where the match is weak. Only part of the rows carry a size: once, few, many, or a class if the clone is expanded.

v_gene,d_gene,abundance,len,j_gene,CDR3aa,CDR3nt
TRBV7-8,.,few,15,TRBJ1-6,CASSSPTGSDSPLHF,TGTGCCAGCAGCTCCCCGACAGGTTCGGATTCACCCCTCCACTTT
TRBV10-3,TRBD2,.,14,TRBJ2-5,CAIRAGLAGETQYF,TGTGCCATCAGGGCCGGACTAGCGGGGGAGACCCAGTACTTC
TRBV4-3,TRBD2,few,16,TRBJ2-1,CASSEFRDYDYNEQFF,TGCGCCAGCAGTGAATTCCGGGACTACGATTACAATGAGCAGTTCTTC
TRBV5-1,TRBD2,many,17,TRBJ2-1,CASRGLAGGTRLGEQFF,TGCGCCAGCAGGGGACTAGCGGGGGGTACCCGTTTGGGTGAGCAGTTCTTC
TRBV29-1,.,many,13,TRBJ1-2,CSAVTENLYGYTF,TGCAGCGCCGTAACAGAGAATCTCTATGGCTACACCTTC
TRBV20-1,TRBD1,.,12,TRBJ1-5,CSANRGPEPQHF,TGCAGTGCTAACAGGGGGCCGGAGCCCCAGCATTTT
TRBV7-2,.,.,13,TRBJ2-3,CASSPPSADTQYF,TGTGCCAGCAGCCCACCCTCGGCTGATACGCAGTATTTT
TRBV2,TRBD2,few,14,TRBJ2-5,CASRASGGGETQYF,TGTGCCAGCAGAGCTAGCGGGGGAGGAGAGACCCAGTACTTC
TRBV20-1,TRBD1,.,14,TRBJ1-2,CSARATGGGYGYTF,TGCAGTGCTAGAGCTACAGGGGGGGGCTATGGCTACACCTTC
TRBV12-3/TRBV12-4,TRBD2,.,15,TRBJ2-5,CASSLVAGPGETQYF,TGTGCCAGCAGTCTTGTAGCGGGGCCGGGGGAGACCCAGTACTTC
TRBV6-1,.,few,14,TRBJ2-7,CASTRGPSLNEQYF,TGTGCCAGCACTCGGGGGCCCTCGTTGAACGAGCAGTACTTC
TRBV3-1,.,few,16,TRBJ2-7,CASSQDAGSPIPEQYF,TGTGCCAGCAGCCAAGACGCAGGGAGTCCGATCCCCGAGCAGTACTTC